This entry features one T cell receptor (beta chain) sequence. Antigen unknown. This sample is drawn from a study of cytomegalovirus exposure and HLA in healthy donors. Findings and limits, study-wide: Most TCR sequences were uncommon, yet certain public TCRs appeared in many donors. It was 150 to 200 TCR beta chains that were listed as cytomegalovirus-associated.

Trimming removed 5 bases at V and 4 bases at J, with 15 bases between. The CDR3 has 14 amino acids. The germline gives CDR1 KGHSH, CDR2 LQKENI. Using immunoSEQ multiplex PCR, the repertoire was profiled, and TCRdb retains in-frame clones only, with some absent. The sample gives 150,000 to 200,000 clones, roughly 84% of which show up once; roughly 10% is in the top ten. The clonotype was recovered from a man in his thirties or forties in good health and CMV-seropositive. The chain has TRBV18 and TRBJ2-7; D perhaps matches TRBD2 (6 bases). The sample taken for sequencing was PBMCs. Written as DNA, the CDR3 is TGTGCCAGCTCAGTAGGACAAGGGACTTACGAGCAGTACTTC. The encoded protein is CASSVGQGTYEQYF.